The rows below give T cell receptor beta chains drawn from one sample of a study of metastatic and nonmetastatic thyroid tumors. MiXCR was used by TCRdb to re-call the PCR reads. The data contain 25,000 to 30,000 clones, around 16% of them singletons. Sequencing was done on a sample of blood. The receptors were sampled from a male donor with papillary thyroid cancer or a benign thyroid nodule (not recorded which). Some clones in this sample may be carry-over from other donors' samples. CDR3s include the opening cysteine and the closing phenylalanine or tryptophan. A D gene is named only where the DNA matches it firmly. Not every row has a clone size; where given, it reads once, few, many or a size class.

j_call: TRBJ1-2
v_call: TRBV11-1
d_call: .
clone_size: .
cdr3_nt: TGTGCCAGCAGCTTAGACGGACAGCGGGGCTACACCTTC
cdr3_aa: CASSLDGQRGYTF

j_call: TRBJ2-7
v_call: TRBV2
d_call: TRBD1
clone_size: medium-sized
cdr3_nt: TGTGCCAGCAGATGGACAGGGCCGGACGAGCAGTACTTC
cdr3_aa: CASRWTGPDEQYF

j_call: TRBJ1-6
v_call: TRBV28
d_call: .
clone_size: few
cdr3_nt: TGTGCCAGTAGAGGATGGGGGAATTCACCCCTCCACTTT
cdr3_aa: CASRGWGNSPLHF

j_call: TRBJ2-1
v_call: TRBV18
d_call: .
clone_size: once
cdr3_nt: TGTGCCAGCTCACCACCCCCAGGGGACTACAATGAGCAGTTCTTC
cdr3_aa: CASSPPPGDYNEQFF

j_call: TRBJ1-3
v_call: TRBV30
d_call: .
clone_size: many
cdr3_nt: TGTGCCTGGAGTGCCCTGGGCGGAAACACCATATATTTT
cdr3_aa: CAWSALGGNTIYF

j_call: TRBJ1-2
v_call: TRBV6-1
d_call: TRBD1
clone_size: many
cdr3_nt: TGTGCCAGCACCACCGGGACAGCGACTTCCTATGGCTACACCTTC
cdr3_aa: CASTTGTATSYGYTF

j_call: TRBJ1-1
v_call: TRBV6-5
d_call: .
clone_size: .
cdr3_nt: TGTGCCAGCAGTTTCCGACAGCCGAACACTGAAGCTTTCTTT
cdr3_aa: CASSFRQPNTEAFF

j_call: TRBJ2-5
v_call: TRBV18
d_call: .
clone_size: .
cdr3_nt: TGTGCCAGCTCTTCGGGCGAGGCCCAGTACTTC
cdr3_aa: CASSSGEAQYF

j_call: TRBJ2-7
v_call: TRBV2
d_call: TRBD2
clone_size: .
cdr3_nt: TGTGCCAGCAGTGAAGGGGCTAGCGGGGGGCCCTACGAGCAGTACTTC
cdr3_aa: CASSEGASGGPYEQYF

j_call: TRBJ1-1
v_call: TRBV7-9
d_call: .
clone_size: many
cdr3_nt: TGTGCCAGCAGCTCCCAGTCCCGGTCTGTCGCTTTCTTT
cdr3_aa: CASSSQSRSVAFF

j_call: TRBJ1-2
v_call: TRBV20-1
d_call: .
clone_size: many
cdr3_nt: TGCAGTGCTGAGACAGAGACCTATGGCTACACCTTC
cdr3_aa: CSAETETYGYTF

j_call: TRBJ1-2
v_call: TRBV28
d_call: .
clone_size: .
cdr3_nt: TGTGCCAGCAGTCGTAGTGACCTTTCCTCTGGCTACACCTTC
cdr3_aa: CASSRSDLSSGYTF

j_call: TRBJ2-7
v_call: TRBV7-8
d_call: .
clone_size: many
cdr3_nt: TGTGCCAGCAGCTTTTATGTTTCGGAAGGGAACGAGCAGTACTTC
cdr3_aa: CASSFYVSEGNEQYF

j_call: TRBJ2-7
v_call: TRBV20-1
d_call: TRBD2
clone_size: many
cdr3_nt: TGCAGTGCTCTCCGGACTAGCGGGAGGGAGCAGTACTTC
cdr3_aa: CSALRTSGREQYF

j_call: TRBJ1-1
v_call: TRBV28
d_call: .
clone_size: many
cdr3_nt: TGTGCCAGCGTACCGGGGGGCGCGGGCACTGAAGCTTTCTTT
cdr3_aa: CASVPGGAGTEAFF

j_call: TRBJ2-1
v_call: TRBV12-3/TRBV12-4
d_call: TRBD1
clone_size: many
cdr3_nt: TGTGCCAGCAGTTTCGACAGGGTATTTGAGCAGTTCTTC
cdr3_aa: CASSFDRVFEQFF

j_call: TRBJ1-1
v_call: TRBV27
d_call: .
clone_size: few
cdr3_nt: TGTGCCAGCAGTTTAAATCCGGGTATGAACACTGAAGCTTTCTTT
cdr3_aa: CASSLNPGMNTEAFF

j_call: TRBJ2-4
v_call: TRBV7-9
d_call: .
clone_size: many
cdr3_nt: TGTGCCAGCAGCTTAGGGAGCGCGCAGTACTTC
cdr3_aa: CASSLGSAQYF

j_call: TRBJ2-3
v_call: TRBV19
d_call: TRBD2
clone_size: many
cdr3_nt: TGTGCCAGTAGTAGCGGGAGGTATCCAGATACGCAGTATTTT
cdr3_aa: CASSSGRYPDTQYF

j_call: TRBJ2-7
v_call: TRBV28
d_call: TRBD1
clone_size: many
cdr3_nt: TGTGCCAGCAGCCCACCGGGACAGGGGGCTAAGCAGTACTTC
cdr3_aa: CASSPPGQGAKQYF

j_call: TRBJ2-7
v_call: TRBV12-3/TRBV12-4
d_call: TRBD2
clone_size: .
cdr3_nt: TGTGCCAGCTTGGGACTACCCTCCTACGAGCAGTACTTC
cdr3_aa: CASLGLPSYEQYF

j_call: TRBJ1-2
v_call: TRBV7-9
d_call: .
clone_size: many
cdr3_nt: TGTGCCAGCAGCTTACCGACTGAAGGCGGGACACATGGCTACACCTTC
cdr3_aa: CASSLPTEGGTHGYTF

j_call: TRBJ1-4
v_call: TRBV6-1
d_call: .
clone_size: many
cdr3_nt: TGTGCCAGCAGCCGTACAGGGAGGAATGAAAAACTGTTTTTT
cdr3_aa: CASSRTGRNEKLFF

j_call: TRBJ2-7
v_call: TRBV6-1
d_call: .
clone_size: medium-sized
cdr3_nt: TGTGCCAGCACCAAACAGGGCCACGAGCAGTACTTC
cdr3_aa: CASTKQGHEQYF

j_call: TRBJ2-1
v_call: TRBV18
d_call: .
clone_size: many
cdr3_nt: TGTGCCAGCTCACCGCAGTGGGAGGACGAGCAGTTCTTC
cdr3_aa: CASSPQWEDEQFF

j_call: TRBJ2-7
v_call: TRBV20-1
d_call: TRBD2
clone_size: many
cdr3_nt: TGCAGTGCCCAGAGGACTAGCGTTGACGAGCAGTACTTC
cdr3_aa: CSAQRTSVDEQYF

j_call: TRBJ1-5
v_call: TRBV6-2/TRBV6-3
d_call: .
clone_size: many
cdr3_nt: TGTGCCAGCAGTTACTCGATCGCGGGGAATCAGCCCCAGCATTTT
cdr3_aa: CASSYSIAGNQPQHF

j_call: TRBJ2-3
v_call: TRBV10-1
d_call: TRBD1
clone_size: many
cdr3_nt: TGCGCCAGCAGTGGACAGGGGACAGATACGCAGTATTTT
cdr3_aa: CASSGQGTDTQYF

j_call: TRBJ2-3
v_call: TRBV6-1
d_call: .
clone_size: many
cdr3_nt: TGTGCCAGCAGTGAAGCGAGCCGGTCAGATACGCAGTATTTT
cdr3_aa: CASSEASRSDTQYF

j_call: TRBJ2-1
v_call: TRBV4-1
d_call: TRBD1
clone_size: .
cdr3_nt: TGCGCCAGCAGTCAAGAACAGGGGGGCTCCTACAATGATCAGTTCTTC
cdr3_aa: CASSQEQGGSYNDQFF

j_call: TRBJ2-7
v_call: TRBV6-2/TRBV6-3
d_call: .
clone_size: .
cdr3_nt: TGTGCCAGCAGTTTGGGAACAGGGACCATCTACGAGCAGTACTTC
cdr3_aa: CASSLGTGTIYEQYF

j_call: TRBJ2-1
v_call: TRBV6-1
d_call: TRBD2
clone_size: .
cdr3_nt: TGTGCCAGCAGTCCGGCGGGACTAGCGGGAAATGAGCAGTTCTTC
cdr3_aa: CASSPAGLAGNEQFF

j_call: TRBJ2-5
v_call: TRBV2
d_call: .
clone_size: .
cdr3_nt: TGTGCCAGCAGTGATTACCCCCTCGAATCGACGAGAGTGGCGGAGACCCAGTACTTC
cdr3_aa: CASSDYPLESTRVAETQYF

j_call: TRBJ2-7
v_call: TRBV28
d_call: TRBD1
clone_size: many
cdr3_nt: TGTGCCAGCAGTTTTTCCCCGACAGGGTGGGCGAACGAGCAGTACTTC
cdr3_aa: CASSFSPTGWANEQYF

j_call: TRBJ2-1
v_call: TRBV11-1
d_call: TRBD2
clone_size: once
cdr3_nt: TGTGCCAGCAGCTTTGGGGTAGGGACTAGCGGCTCCTACAATGAGCAGTTCTTC
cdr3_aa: CASSFGVGTSGSYNEQFF

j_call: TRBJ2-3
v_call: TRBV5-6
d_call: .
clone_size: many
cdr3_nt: TGTGCCAGCAGCTTGGGTGGGGGGTTCTTAACAGATACGCAGTATTTT
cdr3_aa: CASSLGGGFLTDTQYF

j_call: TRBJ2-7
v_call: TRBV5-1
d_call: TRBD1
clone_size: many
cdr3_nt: TGCGCCAGCAGCTTGGAGGGCATCAGGGGGCTGGGAGAGCAGTACTTC
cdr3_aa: CASSLEGIRGLGEQYF

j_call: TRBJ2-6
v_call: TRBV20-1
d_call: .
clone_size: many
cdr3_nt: TGCAGTGCTAGGGACCGCGCCGGGGCCAACGTCCTGACTTTC
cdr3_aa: CSARDRAGANVLTF

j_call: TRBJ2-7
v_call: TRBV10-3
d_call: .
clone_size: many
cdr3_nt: TGTGCCATCAGTACAAGGGGCGAGCAGTACTTC
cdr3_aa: CAISTRGEQYF

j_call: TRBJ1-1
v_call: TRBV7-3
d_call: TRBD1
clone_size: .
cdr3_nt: TGTGCCAGCAGCTCCGGACAGGGGTGGACTGAAGCTTTCTTT
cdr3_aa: CASSSGQGWTEAFF

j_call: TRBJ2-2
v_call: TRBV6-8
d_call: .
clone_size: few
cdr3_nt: TGTGCCAGCAGTTTGAAACAGGGGGGGGGCACCGGGGAGCTGTTTTTT
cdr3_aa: CASSLKQGGGTGELFF

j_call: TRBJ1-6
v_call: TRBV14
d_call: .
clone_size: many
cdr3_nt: TGTGCCAGCAGCCAAGTTCGCAATTCACCCCTCCACTTT
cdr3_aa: CASSQVRNSPLHF

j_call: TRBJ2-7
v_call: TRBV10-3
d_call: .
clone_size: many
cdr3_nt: TGTGCCATCAAATCTACCCAGGGCTCCTACGAGCAGTACTTC
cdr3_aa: CAIKSTQGSYEQYF

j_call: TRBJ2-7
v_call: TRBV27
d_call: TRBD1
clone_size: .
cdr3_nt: TGTGCCAGCAGATGGCAGGGGGCCAACGAGCAGTACTTC
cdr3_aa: CASRWQGANEQYF

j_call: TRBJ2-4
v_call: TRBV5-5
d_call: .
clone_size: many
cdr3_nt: TGTGCCAGCAGCTTGGACCTAGCCAAAAACATTCAGTACTTC
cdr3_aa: CASSLDLAKNIQYF

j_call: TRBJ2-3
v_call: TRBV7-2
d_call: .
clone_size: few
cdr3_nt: TGTGCCAGCAGCAGATTTCTCCATACGCAGTATTTT
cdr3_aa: CASSRFLHTQYF

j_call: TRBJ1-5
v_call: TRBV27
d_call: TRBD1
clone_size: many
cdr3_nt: TGTGCCAGCAGTTTATATGGGGGCAGGGGGCTCAGGAATCAGCCCCAGCATTTT
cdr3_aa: CASSLYGGRGLRNQPQHF

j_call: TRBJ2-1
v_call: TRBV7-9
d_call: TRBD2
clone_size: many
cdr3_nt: TGTGCCAGCAGCTTAGCGTTAGCGGGAGGGCCTTGGGATGAGCAGTTCTTC
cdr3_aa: CASSLALAGGPWDEQFF

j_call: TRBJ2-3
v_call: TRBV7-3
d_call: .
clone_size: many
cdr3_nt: TGTGCCAGCAGTCCTGAGCTCGCCACAGATACGCAGTATTTT
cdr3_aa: CASSPELATDTQYF

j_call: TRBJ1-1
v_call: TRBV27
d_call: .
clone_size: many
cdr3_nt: TGTGCCAGCAGTTTATTGGGGGGGATTGAAGCTTTCTTT
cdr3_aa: CASSLLGGIEAFF

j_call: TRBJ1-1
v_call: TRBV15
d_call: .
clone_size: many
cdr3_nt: TGTGCCACCAGCAGAGACGGGTTAACTGAAGCTTTCTTT
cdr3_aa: CATSRDGLTEAFF

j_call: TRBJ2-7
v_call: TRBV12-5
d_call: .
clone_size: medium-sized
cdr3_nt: TGTGCTAGTGGTTTGGGTGGAAGCTCCTACGAGCAGTACTTC
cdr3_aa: CASGLGGSSYEQYF

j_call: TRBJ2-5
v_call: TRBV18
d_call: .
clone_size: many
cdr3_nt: TGTGCCAGCTCAGAACAAGAGACCCAGTACTTC
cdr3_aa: CASSEQETQYF